Following are 30 T cell receptor beta chains from one sample sequenced in a study of cytomegalovirus exposure and HLA in healthy donors. The study ran its PCR with 60 Vbeta and 13 Jbeta primers. The repertoire was sequenced with immunoSEQ multiplex PCR; TCRdb's copy has only in-frame clones and lacks some. The sample includes fewer than 200,000 clones, roughly four fifths of them seen just once. Specimen: PBMCs. The receptors here all came from a man between 45 and 60 years old in good health and CMV-seronegative.

The chain couples TRBV23-1 to TRBJ1-2; a possible D gene is TRBD1 (5 bases). TRBV23-1 carries the ORF label, with uncertain function. CDR3 size: 13 residues. The ends were cut back, 4 bases at V and 2 bases at J, with 8 bases in the middle. The CDR3 DNA sequence: TGCGCCAGCAGTCTTAAGGGGAACTATGGCTACACCTTC. Translating it yields CASSLKGNYGYTF.

This clone was recorded a few times. The chain recombines TRBV6-5 with TRBJ2-7; TRBD1 aligns across 7 bases. The CDR3 extends over 13 amino acids. Germline V CDR1 and CDR2: MNHEY, SVGAGI. The V segment lost 5 bases and the J segment 4 bases; nucleotides outside the gene matches: 5. This chain's CDR3 is CASSPRQGYEQYF. The CDR3 nucleotides are TGTGCCAGCAGTCCGAGACAGGGATACGAGCAGTACTTC.

This chain connects TRBV18 to TRBJ2-3; D possibly corresponds to TRBD2 (7 bases). The CDR3 covers 14 residues. Trimming took off 8 bases at V and 4 bases at J, with 16 bases between the two ends. The germline gives CDR1 KGHSH, CDR2 LQKENI. The CDR3 protein is CASVRGGGPDTQYF. As DNA, the CDR3 is TGTGCCAGCGTCAGGGGCGGGGGCCCAGATACGCAGTATTTT.

The count of this clone is one. The V gene is TRBV5-1, the J gene TRBJ2-1, with TRBD2 matching 10 bases. Trimming cost V 2 bases and J 2 bases; bases outside gene matches: 7. From germline, CDR1 is SGHRS and CDR2 YFSETQ. This CDR3 has 17 amino acids. The CDR3 here is CASSLASGGRPYNEQFF. The CDR3 DNA reads TGCGCCAGCAGCTTAGCTAGCGGGGGCCGGCCCTACAATGAGCAGTTCTTC.

The rearrangement uses TRBV5-1 and TRBJ1-4; 7 nucleotides agree with TRBD1. The CDR3 totals 16 residues. V lost 3 bases and J lost 0; bases outside the gene matches: 5. Germline loops: CDR1 SGHRS, CDR2 YFSETQ. The chain's CDR3 is CASSSGGLATNEKLFF. In DNA form, the CDR3 reads TGCGCCAGCAGCTCAGGGGGACTAGCAACTAATGAAAAACTGTTTTTT.

This clone appeared once. The chain has TRBV5-1 and TRBJ2-5; TRBD2 aligns across 8 bases. The CDR3 has 15 amino acids. V lost 4 bases, J lost 4 bases, and 9 bases stayed unmatched. Germline CDR1 SGHRS, CDR2 YFSETQ. This chain's CDR3 is CASSLLAGSGETQYF. The CDR3 nucleotides read TGCGCCAGCAGCCTCTTAGCGGGATCCGGAGAGACCCAGTACTTC.

The J gene is TRBJ2-1, the V gene TRBV18; TRBD2 aligns across 9 bases. The CDR3 contains 16 residues. Germline trimming cut 6 bases from V and 0 bases from J; bases unmatched to any gene: 6. The germline V gene encodes CDR1 KGHSH and CDR2 LQKENI. CDR3 nucleotides: TGTGCCAGCTCCTCTAGCGGGGTGAGCTCCTACAATGAGCAGTTCTTC. Translating gives CASSSSGVSSYNEQFF.

The chain uses TRBV18 and TRBJ2-7; 7 nucleotides line up with TRBD1. In germline, CDR1 is KGHSH, CDR2 LQKENI. The CDR3 has 15 amino acids. Germline trimming cut 3 bases from V and 0 bases from J; bases unmatched to any gene: 5. The CDR3 loop reads CASSPRQGTSYEQYF. CDR3 coding DNA: TGTGCCAGCTCACCGCGACAGGGAACCTCCTACGAGCAGTACTTC.

The J gene is TRBJ1-2, the V gene TRBV27, with 8 bases identical to TRBD1. Germline lookup yields CDR1 MNHEY and CDR2 SMNVEV (reference sequence). The CDR3 runs 14 residues. Unmatched junction bases numbered 4, after V lost 5 bases and J lost 2 bases. The CDR3 is CASSARQGNYGYTF. The CDR3 bases are TGTGCCAGCAGTGCCCGACAGGGGAACTATGGCTACACCTTC.

The rearrangement uses TRBV7-6 and TRBJ2-2; TRBD2 matches at 8 bases. Unmatched junction bases numbered 13, after V lost 6 bases and J lost 7 bases. Germline V gene sequence: CDR1 SGHVS, CDR2 FNYEAQ. There are 16 residues in the CDR3. For the CDR3, the DNA is TGTGCCAGCAGACGTGGGCGTAGCGGGGTCCGCGGGGAGCTGTTTTTT. Its protein is CASRRGRSGVRGELFF.

The CDR3 is CASADTGQSNEKLFF. For the CDR3, the DNA is TGTGCTTCAGCCGATACGGGACAGAGTAATGAAAAACTGTTTTTT. The V gene is TRBV15, the J gene TRBJ1-4; 7 bases agree with TRBD1. Germline V gene data show CDR1 as LNHNV and CDR2 as YYDKDF (reference sequence). The CDR3 sequence is 15 residues long. The full variable domain, its missing parts supplied by reference TRBV15 and TRBJ1-4, is DAMVIQNPRYQVTQFGKPVTLSCSQTLNHNVMYWYQQKSSQAPKLLFHYYDKDFNNEADTPDNFQSRRPNTSFCFLDIRSPGLGDTAMYLCASADTGQSNEKLFFGSGTQLSVL.

The chain uses TRBV5-1 and TRBJ2-1; 7 nucleotides agree with TRBD2. The CDR3 totals 18 residues. With V trimmed by 4 bases and J by 10 bases, 23 bases remained unmatched. Germline V lookup: CDR1 SGHRS, CDR2 YFSETQ. The CDR3 loop reads CASSPDTILASPSHEQFF. The CDR3 nucleotides are TGCGCCAGCAGCCCTGATACCATACTAGCGAGTCCCTCCCACGAGCAGTTCTTC.

This rearrangement joins TRBV27 to TRBJ2-5, with 9 bases matching TRBD1. Germline V gene data show CDR1 as MNHEY and CDR2 as SMNVEV (reference sequence). Unmatched junction bases numbered 4, after V lost 4 bases and J lost 7 bases. The CDR3 has 13 amino acids. CDR3 in DNA: TGTGCCAGCAGTTCCCGGGACAGGGTGACCCAGTACTTC. This encodes CASSSRDRVTQYF.

This chain connects TRBV29-1 to TRBJ1-2; the match to TRBD1 covers 7 bases. In germline, CDR1 is SQVTM, CDR2 ANQGSEA. The V gene end was trimmed by 0 bases and the J gene end by 4 bases; junction bases not matched to a gene: 11. The CDR3 sequence is 16 residues long. The CDR3 nucleotides read TGCAGCGTTGAAGATACAACAGGGGAAAGCAGCTATGGCTACACCTTC. This gives the protein CSVEDTTGESSYGYTF.

Remarks on this clone: An end of the junction does not agree with germline; a read error may underlie this. The chain employs TRBV7-7 and TRBJ2-1, with a weak D call TRBD1 (5 bases). Germline CDR1 and CDR2: SSHAT and FNYEAQ (reference sequence). This CDR3 spans 15 amino acids. The CDR3, as DNA: TGTGCTAGCAGCTTAGGAAAGGGGAAGTACAATGAGCAGTTCTTC. Translating it yields CASSLGKGKYNEQFF.

The chain recombines TRBV5-1 with TRBJ1-1, with 12 positions matching TRBD1. Losses at the gene ends were 7 bases for V and 4 bases for J; bases not matched to a gene: 11. The CDR3 totals 16 residues. The germline CDR1 and CDR2 sequences are SGHRS and YFSETQ. The CDR3 protein is CASSTGTGGAGTEAFF. DNA for the CDR3: TGCGCCAGCTCAACCGGGACAGGGGGCGCAGGCACTGAAGCTTTCTTT.

The V call is TRBV19, the J call TRBJ2-1; 10 bases are shared with TRBD1. V gave up 10 bases and J gave up 5 bases; unmatched junction bases: 8. CDR1 LNHDA and CDR2 SQIVND come from the germline V gene (reference sequence). This CDR3 is 14 amino acids long. The CDR3 region has the DNA TGTGCCACCTGTTTCGGACAGGGGGACAATGAGCAGTTCTTC. Protein product: CATCFGQGDNEQFF.

The table lists this clone with a few counts. The rearrangement uses TRBV29-1 and TRBJ1-1; D not resolved. Germline CDR1 and CDR2: SQVTM and ANQGSEA. Trimming pared 4 bases from V and 0 bases from J, leaving 6 bases between. This CDR3 contains 12 residues. The CDR3 coding sequence is TGCAGCGTTGTCTCCCTGAACACTGAAGCTTTCTTT. Translation gives CSVVSLNTEAFF.

The chain couples TRBV6-5 to TRBJ2-1, with D maybe TRBD2 (6 bases). The CDR3 is 16 amino acids. Germline lookup yields CDR1 MNHEY and CDR2 SVGAGI. The V and J ends lost 4 bases and 4 bases respectively, with 17 bases between them. CDR3 sequence: CASSWRAEGKYNEQFF. In DNA, the CDR3 is TGTGCCAGCAGTTGGCGCGCGGAGGGGAAGTACAATGAGCAGTTCTTC.

The V gene is TRBV5-1, the J gene TRBJ2-7, with D possibly being TRBD2 (7 bases). CDR1 is SGHRS and CDR2 is YFSETQ in the germline V gene. The CDR3 is made up of 15 amino acids. The V and J ends lost 5 bases and 4 bases respectively, with 19 bases between them. The CDR3 DNA reads TGCGCCAGCAGTGATCCGGGGGGCCCTTTATACGAGCAGTACTTC. Translation: CASSDPGGPLYEQYF.

The rearrangement uses TRBV28 and TRBJ1-1, with D perhaps TRBD1 (5 bases). The germline V gene encodes CDR1 MDHEN and CDR2 SYDVKM. The V gene lost 7 bases and the J gene lost 5 bases, with 20 bases spanning the gap. The CDR3 extends over 15 amino acids. The DNA for the CDR3 is TGTGCCAGCACTTCGTCGTGGCAGGGAAGGACTGAAGCTTTCTTT. It encodes CASTSSWQGRTEAFF.

This chain joins TRBV21-1 and TRBJ2-7; no DNA check was done on the table's D call, TRBD1. TRBV21-1 is termed a pseudogene. This CDR3 has 15 residues. CDR3 bases: TGTGCCAGCAGCAAAAAAAAGACAGGGCGGTACGAGCAGTACTTC. This encodes CASSKKKTGRYEQYF.

V usage is TRBV7-3 and J usage is TRBJ2-2, with TRBD2 identical over 8 bases. Unmatched junction bases numbered 11, after V lost 5 bases and J lost 6 bases. Germline V CDR1 and CDR2: SGHTA, FQGTGA. This CDR3 region has 16 residues. The CDR3 loop is CASSLSPGLGAGELFF. In nucleotides, the CDR3 is TGTGCCAGCAGCCTCTCACCGGGACTAGGAGCCGGGGAGCTGTTTTTT.

The chain has TRBV2 and TRBJ2-7; TRBD2 aligns across 13 bases. Per germline, CDR1 SNHLY and CDR2 FYNNEI. CDR3 length equals 16 residues. Trimming cost V 8 bases and J 1 base; bases outside gene matches: 8. The CDR3 DNA sequence: TGTGCCAGCGTGGGACTAGCGGGAACTATTTCCTACGAGCAGTACTTC. Protein sequence: CASVGLAGTISYEQYF.

CDR3 protein: CASSPAAGGVETQYF. Written as DNA, the CDR3 is TGTGCCAGCTCGCCTGCTGCAGGGGGCGTCGAGACCCAGTACTTC. V and J are TRBV18 and TRBJ2-5; 8 nucleotides align to TRBD1. The V gene's germline CDR1 is KGHSH and CDR2 LQKENI. V gave up 6 bases and J gave up 5 bases; unmatched junction bases: 11. CDR3 length equals 15 residues.

The chain employs TRBV6-1 and TRBJ2-3, with 11 bases fitting TRBD1. The CDR3 is 15 residues long. Looked up from germline, CDR1 is MNHNS and CDR2 is SASEGT. The J segment lost 3 bases and the V segment lost 5 bases, leaving 4 bases of the junction unmatched. The CDR3 spells CASSLDRGRTDTQYF. CDR3 in DNA: TGTGCCAGCAGTCTGGACAGGGGGCGGACAGATACGCAGTATTTT.

V usage is TRBV28 and J usage is TRBJ2-7, with TRBD2 matching over 7 bases. The CDR3 sequence is 18 residues long. Trimming at V came to 7 bases and at J to 2 bases, leaving 20 bases not matched to a gene. Germline V gene data show CDR1 as MDHEN and CDR2 as SYDVKM. In nucleotides, the CDR3 is TGTGCCAGCACCCCTCTGGCCGGGGGACCTAGCGGAACCTACGAGCAGTACTTC. It specifies CASTPLAGGPSGTYEQYF. Variable domain in full (rest from reference TRBV28 and TRBJ2-7): DVKVTQSSRYLVKRTGEKVFLECVQDMDHENMFWYRQDPGLGLRLIYFSYDVKMKEKGDIPEGYSVSREKKERFSLILESASTNQTSMYLCASTPLAGGPSGTYEQYFGPGTRLTVT.

The V call is TRBV9, the J call TRBJ2-3; TRBD1 might be the D (6 bases). Germline V gives CDR1 SGDLS, CDR2 YYNGEE. The CDR3 extends over 15 amino acids. The V and J ends lost 3 bases and 2 bases respectively, with 13 bases between them. CDR3 protein: CASSGGQRDTDTQYF. The CDR3 bases are TGTGCCAGCAGCGGGGGACAACGCGACACAGATACGCAGTATTTT.

This clone was counted only a few times. V gene TRBV6-6 combines with J gene TRBJ1-3; 10 bases map to TRBD1. Germline V gene data show CDR1 as MNHNY and CDR2 as SVGAGI (reference sequence). V shed 6 bases, J shed 2 bases, and the junction held 4 bases outside the gene matches. This CDR3 region has 15 residues. CDR3 region: CASSPGQGAGNTIYF. CDR3 coding DNA: TGTGCCAGCAGCCCCGGACAGGGGGCTGGAAACACCATATATTTT.

The CDR3 protein is CASSSGVTGELFF. The CDR3 nucleotides are TGCGCCAGCAGCTCGGGGGTAACCGGGGAGCTGTTTTTT. The chain recombines TRBV5-1 with TRBJ2-2; a weak D match, TRBD2 (6 bases). Deletions cut 3 bases from V and 5 bases from J, with 8 bases between. Germline V gives CDR1 SGHRS, CDR2 YFSETQ. This CDR3 contains 13 residues.